This T cell receptor (beta chain) was captured by sequencing in a study of vaccination effects on CD4 cells after COVID-19. Study at large: It was a median of 72 days after the second dose that post-vaccine samples were obtained.

Study-level points and caveats: The study dataset contains few convalescent patients and includes no early post-infection timepoints. Healthy vaccinees showed cross-reactivity with common cold coronaviruses in only 1 of 255 vaccine-induced clones.

The germline V and J ends were trimmed by 1 base and 5 bases, with 12 bases remaining between them. Germline V gives CDR1 MGHRA, CDR2 YSYEKL. The CDR3 contains 15 residues. Remarks on this clone: The target antigen is unknown.

Before sequencing, viral peptide pools were used by the ViraFEST assay to expand antigen-specific CD4+ T cells. After roughly ten days in culture, the CD4+ T cells were isolated. Each participant was given two doses of one vaccine (BNT162b2 or mRNA-1273). Researchers swapped half the medium for IL-2 medium on both days 3 and 7. Generated by immunoSEQ multiplex PCR, the TCRdb table keeps only in-frame clones and is missing some. Of 70,000 to 85,000 clones in the sample, 80% to 85% are singletons; the top ten hold approximately 1.3%. Sequenced here: CD4+ T cells from PBMCs cultured with HCoV-229E spike peptides, sampled after COVID-19 vaccination. The sequence was collected from a human donor who received a COVID-19 vaccine. The chain is built from TRBV4-1 and TRBJ2-1; D may be TRBD1 or TRBD2 (6 bases each). CDR3 region: CASSQGRGVNNEQFF. In DNA form, the CDR3 reads TGCGCCAGCAGCCAAGGGAGGGGGGTGAACAATGAGCAGTTCTTC.